One sample yielded the 15 T cell receptor beta chains listed below, sequenced in a study of blood T cells in healthy people across ages. The second PCR ran about 6 to 11 cycles with a sample-barcoded 5' primer and J-beta primers. TCRdb re-analysed the 5' RACE reads in MiXCR, keeping a single row per CDR3 protein. The sample records roughly 1,800,000 distinct CDR3 sequences, roughly 50% being singletons. The specimen was blood. The receptor source for this set is a woman between 40 and 55 years old in good health.

This clonotype was seen only a few times. The chain employs TRBV5-1 and TRBJ2-1, with a tentative D call TRBD1 (6 bases). There are 16 residues in the CDR3. The V and J ends lost 0 bases and 7 bases respectively, with 17 bases between them. Germline V lookup: CDR1 SGHRS, CDR2 YFSETQ. CDR3 region: CASSLVLDERGNEQFF. The CDR3 DNA reads TGCGCCAGCAGCTTGGTCTTGGACGAAAGGGGGAATGAGCAGTTCTTC.

The sample holds a few counts of this clonotype. The chain has TRBV29-1 and TRBJ2-7; D is unclear. In germline, CDR1 is SQVTM, CDR2 ANQGSEA. The CDR3 has 12 residues. Trimming took 4 bases from V and 6 from J, leaving 13 bases between them. The CDR3 reads CSVGDVGSEQYF. CDR3 DNA sequence: TGCAGCGTTGGGGATGTGGGGTCCGAGCAGTACTTC.

The chain recombines TRBV5-6 with TRBJ2-3; weak D call: TRBD2 (5 bases). Germline V gene data show CDR1 as SGHDT and CDR2 as YYEEEE. V was clipped by 6 bases and J by 5 bases, with 25 bases between them. CDR3 size: 17 residues. CDR3 region: CASTGRERRAEGDTQYF. CDR3 nucleotides: TGTGCCAGCACCGGAAGGGAGCGGCGGGCCGAGGGAGATACGCAGTATTTT.

Turning to this clonotype: This may come from a read error, since a much larger clone is one base off. This chain joins TRBV29-1 and TRBJ2-5; tentatively, D is TRBD2 (5 bases). The CDR3 is made up of 14 amino acids. Trimming took 3 bases from V and 1 from J, leaving 12 bases between them. The germline CDR1 and CDR2 sequences are SQVTM and ANQGSEA. The CDR3 coding sequence is TGCAGCGTTGAGGGCCGGGCGGGCCAAGAGACCCAGTACTTC. Its translation is CSVEGRAGQETQYF.

The CDR3 DNA is TGTGCCAGCACCAGGACAGGGGTACTTTACGAGCAGTACTTC. Translation gives CASTRTGVLYEQYF. This sequence joins TRBV27 and TRBJ2-7; 9 bases agree with TRBD1. The CDR3 has 14 amino acids. Germline CDR1 is MNHEY and CDR2 is SMNVEV (reference sequence). The V and J ends lost 7 bases and 4 bases, in that order; junction bases with no gene match: 8.

This clonotype was counted only a few times. V is TRBV6-2 or TRBV6-3 and J is TRBJ2-7; 9 bases align to TRBD1. The V gene end was trimmed by 4 bases and the J gene end by 3 bases; junction bases not matched to a gene: 7. The CDR3 is 15 amino acids. The V gene's germline CDR1 is MNHEY and CDR2 SVGEGT. The CDR3 DNA is TGTGCCAGCAGTTCCCACGGGACAGGGAGCTACGAGCAGTACTTC. Translated: CASSSHGTGSYEQYF.

The rearrangement joins TRBV6-2 or TRBV6-3 to TRBJ2-1; the D gene is possibly TRBD2 (7 bases). The CDR3 runs 15 residues. Trimming pared 3 bases from V and 8 bases from J, leaving 17 bases between. CDR1 and CDR2 from the germline V gene are MNHEY and SVGEGT. The CDR3 DNA reads TGTGCCAGCAGTTATTGGCTGGGGGGGCATGATGAGCAGTTCTTC. This sequence encodes CASSYWLGGHDEQFF.

There are a few counts of this clonotype. CDR3 nucleotides: TGTGCCAGCACCGCGGGACTAGCGGGGGGAAGGACCCAGTACTTC. Translated, it gives CASTAGLAGGRTQYF. J is TRBJ2-5 and V is TRBV12-3 or TRBV12-4; 15 bases match TRBD2. V lost 7 bases, J lost 7 bases, and 7 bases stayed unmatched. The length of the CDR3 is 15 residues.

This clonotype appeared a few times. CDR3 residues: CASSVRDQPQHF. The CDR3 region has the DNA TGTGCCAGCAGCGTCAGAGATCAGCCCCAGCATTTT. The gene calls are TRBV5-6 and TRBJ1-5; D is unresolved. Germline V CDR1 and CDR2: SGHDT, YYEEEE. With 4 bases removed from V and 5 bases from J, the gap between germline ends came to 7 bases. The CDR3 has 12 amino acids.

This clonotype was seen a few times. The chain uses TRBV5-6 and TRBJ2-4, with TRBD1 matching 8 bases. Germline CDR1 SGHDT, CDR2 YYEEEE. This CDR3 has 18 residues. Trimming cost V 3 bases and J 0 bases; bases outside gene matches: 11. CDR3 region: CASSSGQGLNLAKNIQYF. DNA for the CDR3: TGTGCCAGCAGCTCCGGACAGGGCCTTAACCTAGCCAAAAACATTCAGTACTTC.

The rearrangement links TRBV6-6 to TRBJ1-6, with TRBD1 matching over 8 bases. Germline CDR1 is MNHNY and CDR2 is SVGAGI (reference sequence). The V and J ends lost 6 bases and 7 bases, in that order; junction bases with no gene match: 8. The CDR3 loop spans 15 amino acids. The CDR3 is CASRDRERWNSPLHF. In nucleotides, the CDR3 is TGTGCCAGCAGGGACAGGGAAAGATGGAATTCACCCCTCCACTTT.

CDR3 DNA sequence: TGTGCCAGCAGTAAGGGGAGGGACACTCCTAGCACAGATACGCAGTATTTT. It yields the protein CASSKGRDTPSTDTQYF. The chain joins TRBV6-6 to TRBJ2-3; TRBD2 is a possible D gene (7 bases). Trimming shortened V by 5 bases and J by 0 bases, and 18 bases separated the two germline ends. The CDR3 is 17 amino acids. In germline, CDR1 is MNHNY, CDR2 SVGAGI (reference sequence).

A remark on this clonotype: Sequence at one end of the junction differs from germline and may be a read error. The rearrangement joins TRBV4-3 to TRBJ2-1; 7 nucleotides align to TRBD2. The CDR3 spans 13 residues. CDR1 and CDR2 from the germline V gene are LGHNA and YSLEER. CDR3 DNA sequence: TGCGCCGGCAGCCATCGCAGCGGGGATAAGCAGTTCTTC. The encoded protein is CAGSHRSGDKQFF.

The J gene is TRBJ2-6, the V gene TRBV20-1; tentative D call: TRBD1 (6 bases). V shed 4 bases and J shed 2 bases, with 15 bases lying between them. Per germline, CDR1 DFQATT and CDR2 SNEGSKA (reference sequence). The CDR3 contains 16 residues. The CDR3 protein is CSATGYRAAGANVLTF. CDR3 in DNA: TGCAGTGCTACTGGTTACAGGGCGGCTGGGGCCAACGTCCTGACTTTC.

DNA of the CDR3: TGTGCCAGCAGTTACTCTAGGGGGCGCGGTTCGGATGAGCAGTTCTTC. Translating gives CASSYSRGRGSDEQFF. The rearrangement uses TRBV6-5 and TRBJ2-1, with TRBD1 matching 7 bases. CDR1 and CDR2 (germline): MNHEY, SVGAGI. V lost 0 bases, J lost 8 bases, and 10 bases stayed unmatched. This CDR3 contains 16 residues.